What follows is one T cell receptor (beta chain) and its context. A second PCR, run for roughly 7 to 11 cycles, used a sample-barcoded 5' primer plus a J-beta primer mix. TCRdb re-called the 5' RACE reads through MiXCR, storing one row per CDR3 protein. The data contain 1.5 million to 2 million distinct CDR3 sequences, about 31% of them singletons. Germline V gene lookup returns CDR1 DFQATT and CDR2 SNEGSKA (reference sequence). The CDR3 is 13 amino acids. V lost 0 bases to trimming and J lost 3 bases, with 9 bases between them. The data stem from a study of blood T cells in healthy people across ages.

The TCR sequence derives from a woman under 40 in good health. The chain combines TRBV20-1 with TRBJ2-7; no definite D call. Sequenced sample: blood. DNA for the CDR3: TGCAGTGCTAGAGACGACTTAAACTACGAGCAGTACTTC. Translation: CSARDDLNYEQYF.